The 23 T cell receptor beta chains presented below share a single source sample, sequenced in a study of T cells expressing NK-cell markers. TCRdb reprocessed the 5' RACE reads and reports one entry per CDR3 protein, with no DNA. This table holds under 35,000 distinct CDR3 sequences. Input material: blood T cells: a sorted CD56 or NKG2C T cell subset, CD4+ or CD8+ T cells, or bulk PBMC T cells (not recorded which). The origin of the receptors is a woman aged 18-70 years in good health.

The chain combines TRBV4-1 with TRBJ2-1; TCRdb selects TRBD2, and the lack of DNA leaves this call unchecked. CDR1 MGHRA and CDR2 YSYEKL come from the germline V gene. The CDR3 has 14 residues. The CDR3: CASSPGLAGDEQFF.

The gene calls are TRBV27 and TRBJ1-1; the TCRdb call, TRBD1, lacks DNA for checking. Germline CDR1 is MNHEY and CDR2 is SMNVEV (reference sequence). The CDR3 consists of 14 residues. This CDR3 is CASSLTGRNTEAFF.

The CDR3 protein is CSARGVERDTGELFF. The V gene is TRBV20-1, the J gene TRBJ2-2; TCRdb designates TRBD1, a call that cannot be tested without DNA. CDR1 is DFQATT and CDR2 is SNEGSKA in the germline V gene (reference sequence). The CDR3 is 15 residues long.

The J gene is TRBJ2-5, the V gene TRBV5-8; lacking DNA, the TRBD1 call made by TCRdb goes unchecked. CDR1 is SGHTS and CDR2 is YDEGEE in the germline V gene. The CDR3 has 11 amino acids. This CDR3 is CASSPGTQQYF. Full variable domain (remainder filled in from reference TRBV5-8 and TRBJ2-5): EAGVTQSPTHLIKTRGQQATLRCSPISGHTSVYWYQQALGLGLQFLLWYDEGEERNRGNFPPRFSGRQFPNYSSELNVNALELEDSALYLCASSPGTQQYFGPGTRLLVL.

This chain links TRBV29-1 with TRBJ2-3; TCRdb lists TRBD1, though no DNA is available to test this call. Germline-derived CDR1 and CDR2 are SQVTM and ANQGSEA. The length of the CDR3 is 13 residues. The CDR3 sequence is CSVVGGLPYTQYF.

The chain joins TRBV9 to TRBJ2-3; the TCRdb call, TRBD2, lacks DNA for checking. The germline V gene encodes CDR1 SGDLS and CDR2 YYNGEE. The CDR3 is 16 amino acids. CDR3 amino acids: CASSSSGLANTDTQYF. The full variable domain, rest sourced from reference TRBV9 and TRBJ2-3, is DSGVTQTPKHLITATGQRVTLRCSPRSGDLSVYWYQQSLDQGLQFLIQYYNGEERAKGNILERFSAQQFPDLHSELNLSSLELGDSALYFCASSSSGLANTDTQYFGPGTRLTVL.

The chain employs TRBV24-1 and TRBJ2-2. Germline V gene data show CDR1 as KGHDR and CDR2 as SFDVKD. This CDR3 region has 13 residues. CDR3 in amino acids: CATSDPVTGELFF.

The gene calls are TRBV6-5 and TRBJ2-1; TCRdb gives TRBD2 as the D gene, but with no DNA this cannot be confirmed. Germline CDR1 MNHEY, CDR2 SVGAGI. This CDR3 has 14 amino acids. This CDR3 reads CASSYSGLAIEQFF.

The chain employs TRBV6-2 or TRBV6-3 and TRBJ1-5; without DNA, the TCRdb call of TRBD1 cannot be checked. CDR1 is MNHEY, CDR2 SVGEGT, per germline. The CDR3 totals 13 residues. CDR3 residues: CASSYAGSQPQHF.

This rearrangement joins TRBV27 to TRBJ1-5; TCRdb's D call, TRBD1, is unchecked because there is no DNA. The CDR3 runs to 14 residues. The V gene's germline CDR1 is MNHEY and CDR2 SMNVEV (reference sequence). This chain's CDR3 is CASSLIGVGQPQHF.

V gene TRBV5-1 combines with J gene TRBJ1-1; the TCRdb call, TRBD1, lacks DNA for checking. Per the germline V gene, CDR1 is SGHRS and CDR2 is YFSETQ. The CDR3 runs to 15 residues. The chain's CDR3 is CASSLAGGRIAEAFF.

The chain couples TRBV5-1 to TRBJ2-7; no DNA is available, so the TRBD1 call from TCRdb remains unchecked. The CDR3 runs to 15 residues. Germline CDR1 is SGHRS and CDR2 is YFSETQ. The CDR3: CASSLVGQVSYEQYF.

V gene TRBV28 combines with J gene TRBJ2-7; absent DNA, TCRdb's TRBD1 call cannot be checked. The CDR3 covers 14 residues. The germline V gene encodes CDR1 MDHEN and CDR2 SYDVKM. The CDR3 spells CASSYTTGGYEQYF.

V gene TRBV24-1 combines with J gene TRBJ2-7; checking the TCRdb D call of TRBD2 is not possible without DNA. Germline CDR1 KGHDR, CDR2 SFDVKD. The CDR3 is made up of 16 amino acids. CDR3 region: CATSDHGLAGLYEQYF.

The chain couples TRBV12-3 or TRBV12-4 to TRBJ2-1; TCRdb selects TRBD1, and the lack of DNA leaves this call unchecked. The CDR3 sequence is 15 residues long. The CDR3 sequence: CASSPGTGAYNEQFF.

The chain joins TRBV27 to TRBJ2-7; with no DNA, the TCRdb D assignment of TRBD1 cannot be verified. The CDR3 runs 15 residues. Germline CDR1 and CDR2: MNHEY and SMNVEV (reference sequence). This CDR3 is CASSLSGGQLYEQYF.

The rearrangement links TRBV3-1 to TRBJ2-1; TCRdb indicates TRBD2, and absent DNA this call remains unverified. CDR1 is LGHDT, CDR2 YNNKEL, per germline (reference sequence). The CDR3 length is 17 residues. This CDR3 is CASSQERAGGPYNEQFF.

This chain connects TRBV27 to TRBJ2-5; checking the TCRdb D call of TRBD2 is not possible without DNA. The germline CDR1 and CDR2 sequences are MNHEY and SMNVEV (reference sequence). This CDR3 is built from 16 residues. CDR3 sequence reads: CASSLQPGLAGETQYF.

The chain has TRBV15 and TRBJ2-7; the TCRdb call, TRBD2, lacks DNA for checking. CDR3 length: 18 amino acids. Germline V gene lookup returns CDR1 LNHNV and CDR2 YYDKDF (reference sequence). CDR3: CATSRDYGLAGGRNEQYF.

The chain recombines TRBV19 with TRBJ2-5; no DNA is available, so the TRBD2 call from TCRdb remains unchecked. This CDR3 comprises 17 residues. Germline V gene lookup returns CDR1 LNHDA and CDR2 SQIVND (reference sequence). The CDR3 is CASSMGLALPGQETQYF. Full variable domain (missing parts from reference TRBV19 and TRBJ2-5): DGGITQSPKYLFRKEGQNVTLSCEQNLNHDAMYWYRQDPGQGLRLIYYSQIVNDFQKGDIAEGYSVSREKKESFPLTVTSAQKNPTAFYLCASSMGLALPGQETQYFGPGTRLLVL.

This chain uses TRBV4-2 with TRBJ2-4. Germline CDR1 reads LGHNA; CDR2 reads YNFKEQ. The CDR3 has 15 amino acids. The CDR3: CASSLVEEAKNIQYF.

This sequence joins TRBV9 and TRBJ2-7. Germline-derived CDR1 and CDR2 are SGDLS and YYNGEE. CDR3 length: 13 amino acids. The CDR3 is CASSAYSPSEQYF.

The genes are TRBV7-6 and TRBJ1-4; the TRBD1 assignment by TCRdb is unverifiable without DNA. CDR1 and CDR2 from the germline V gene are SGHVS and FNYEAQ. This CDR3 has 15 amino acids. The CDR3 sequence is CASSYDKGANEKLFF.